These 30 T cell receptor beta chains were sequenced from one sample in a study of shared T cell receptors in the human thymus. TCRdb keeps only in-frame clones here, not all; method: immunoSEQ multiplex PCR. The repertoire holds about 400,000 clones, around 93% seen once, with roughly 0.02% in the top ten. The sample comprised thymocytes. Receptor source: a human donor.

The V and J genes are TRBV18 and TRBJ1-1; no reliable D call. Germline CDR1 reads KGHSH; CDR2 reads LQKENI. Deletions cut 1 base from V and 5 bases from J, with 14 bases between. CDR3 length: 15 residues. CDR3 amino acids: CASSPRSAPSTEAFF. The CDR3 coding sequence is TGTGCCAGCTCACCACGGAGCGCTCCCTCAACTGAAGCTTTCTTT.

The genes are TRBV19 and TRBJ2-2; the match to TRBD1 covers 8 bases. The CDR3 is made up of 13 amino acids. The V and J ends lost 4 bases and 6 bases, in that order; junction bases with no gene match: 1. Germline CDR1 is LNHDA and CDR2 is SQIVND (reference sequence). CDR3 bases: TGTGCCAGTAGTACGACAGGGGCCGGGGAGCTGTTTTTT. It specifies CASSTTGAGELFF.

The sample holds one count of this clone. This rearrangement joins TRBV21-1 to TRBJ1-5. TRBV21-1 is marked as a pseudogene. The CDR3 runs 16 residues. CDR3 amino acids: CASSRGSRVTIEPQHF. In nucleotides, the CDR3 is TGTGCCAGCAGCAGAGGGAGTAGGGTCACCATCGAGCCCCAGCATTTT.

The chain couples TRBV6-1 to TRBJ1-1, with D possibly being TRBD1 (5 bases). Germline V gene data show CDR1 as MNHNS and CDR2 as SASEGT. The V end was cut by 4 bases, the J end by 1 base, with 10 bases between. The CDR3 length is 14 residues. The CDR3 loop is CASSALGGNTEAFF. The CDR3 DNA reads TGTGCCAGCAGTGCCCTGGGGGGGAACACTGAAGCTTTCTTT.

This clone was seen a single time. This rearrangement joins TRBV14 to TRBJ2-7; D not resolved. The CDR3 sequence is 16 residues long. CDR1 and CDR2 from the germline V gene are SGHDN and FVKESK. V was clipped by 10 bases and J by 4 bases, with 26 bases between them. The CDR3 sequence: CATPAISTPTPYEQYF. As DNA, the CDR3 is TGTGCCACTCCAGCGATATCGACCCCTACACCATACGAGCAGTACTTC.

This sequence joins TRBV30 and TRBJ1-1; D may be TRBD1 (6 bases). CDR3 length equals 12 residues. The V gene's germline CDR1 is GTSNPN and CDR2 SVGIG (reference sequence). V dropped 1 base and J dropped 7 bases, with 10 bases sitting between them. Written as DNA, the CDR3 is TGTGCCTGGAGTGCTGAGGGGGTTGAAGCTTTCTTT. Its translation is CAWSAEGVEAFF.

Points on this clone: Other DNA sequences in this sample translate to the same CDR3. The chain recombines TRBV7-3 with TRBJ1-1; maybe TRBD1 (6 bases). This CDR3 has 14 residues. With 0 bases removed from V and 1 base from J, the gap between germline ends came to 6 bases. From germline, CDR1 is SGHTA and CDR2 FQGTGA. The CDR3 DNA sequence: TGTGCCAGCAGCTTAACAGGGGGGAACACTGAAGCTTTCTTT. It is translated as CASSLTGGNTEAFF.

A single count supports this clone. V usage is TRBV11-1 and J usage is TRBJ2-7, with TRBD2 as a possible D gene (5 bases). Per germline, CDR1 SGHAT and CDR2 FQDESV (reference sequence). Trimming stripped 5 bases from V and 0 bases from J, with 11 bases between. The CDR3 is 14 amino acids. The CDR3 protein is CASSHEGFSYEQYF. The CDR3 DNA sequence: TGTGCCAGCAGCCATGAGGGCTTCTCCTACGAGCAGTACTTC.

The chain links TRBV5-1 to TRBJ2-2; TRBD1 might be the D (6 bases). The CDR3 is 15 residues long. The ends were cut back, 2 bases at V and 6 bases at J, with 14 bases in the middle. In germline, CDR1 is SGHRS, CDR2 YFSETQ. This CDR3 reads CASSFGRGDPGELFF. In DNA form, the CDR3 reads TGCGCCAGCAGCTTCGGCAGGGGTGATCCCGGGGAGCTGTTTTTT.

The chain has TRBV4-1 and TRBJ1-1, with D perhaps matching TRBD1 (6 bases). CDR3 size: 15 residues. Trimming removed 4 bases at V and 4 bases at J, with 16 bases between. Germline CDR1 and CDR2: MGHRA and YSYEKL. For the CDR3, the DNA is TGCGCCAGCAGCCTCAGGAGAAGAGGGGGCACTGAAGCTTTCTTT. Its protein product is CASSLRRRGGTEAFF.

The V and J genes are TRBV6-1 and TRBJ2-2; D unresolved. CDR3 size: 14 residues. Trimming stripped 2 bases from V and 3 bases from J, with 7 bases between. Germline values: CDR1 MNHNS, CDR2 SASEGT. The CDR3 loop reads CASSEFGYTGELFF. The CDR3 nucleotides read TGTGCCAGCAGTGAATTTGGGTACACCGGGGAGCTGTTTTTT.

This clone has only one observation. The chain carries TRBV21-1 and TRBJ2-3. TRBV21-1 is designated a pseudogene. The CDR3 extends over 20 amino acids. The CDR3 sequence: CASSSEGGRQQGCSTDTQYF. CDR3 DNA: TGTGCCAGCAGCTCAGAGGGGGGTAGACAACAAGGGTGCAGCACAGATACGCAGTATTTT.

The V gene is TRBV9, the J gene TRBJ2-5, with D possibly matching TRBD2 (5 bases). V was trimmed by 4 bases and J by 5 bases, leaving 9 bases between them. The CDR3 covers 12 residues. Germline V lookup: CDR1 SGDLS, CDR2 YYNGEE. CDR3 nucleotides: TGTGCCAGCAGCCGAACGGGGGAGACCCAGTACTTC. It is translated as CASSRTGETQYF.

The chain has TRBV30 and TRBJ1-1; D call uncertain. CDR3 length equals 11 residues. Germline-derived CDR1 and CDR2 are GTSNPN and SVGIG (reference sequence). V gave up 2 bases and J gave up 6 bases, with 7 bases separating them. DNA of the CDR3: TGTGCCTGGAGTTGGGTTGCTGAAGCTTTCTTT. It specifies CAWSWVAEAFF. The full variable domain, in which reference TRBV30 and TRBJ1-1 provide the parts outside the CDR3, is SQTIHQWPATLVQPVGSPLSLECTVEGTSNPNLYWYRQAAGRGLQLLFYSVGIGQISSEVPQNLSASRPQDRQFILSSKKLLLSDSGFYLCAWSWVAEAFFGQGTRLTVV.

This sequence joins TRBV14 and TRBJ1-2; 8 nucleotides match TRBD1. The CDR3 extends over 16 amino acids. J lost 2 bases, V lost 0 bases, and 5 bases had no gene match. Per germline, CDR1 SGHDN and CDR2 FVKESK. The CDR3 loop is CASSQDPQGANYGYTF. The CDR3 DNA sequence: TGTGCCAGCAGCCAAGATCCTCAGGGGGCGAACTATGGCTACACCTTC.

This clone was detected once. This chain connects TRBV18 to TRBJ1-4, with D unresolved. Trimming took off 2 bases at V and 5 bases at J, with 6 bases between the two ends. CDR1 is KGHSH, CDR2 LQKENI, per germline. The CDR3 contains 13 residues. The CDR3 protein is CASSPNRNEKLFF. DNA for the CDR3: TGTGCCAGCTCACCAAACCGGAATGAAAAACTGTTTTTT.

The chain employs TRBV6-5 and TRBJ2-7; D possibly corresponds to TRBD1 (7 bases). V shed 4 bases and J shed 5 bases, with 21 bases lying between them. Germline V CDR1 and CDR2: MNHEY, SVGAGI. The CDR3 has 16 amino acids. The CDR3 here is CASSLGAGGPRDEQYF. The CDR3 DNA reads as TGTGCCAGCAGTTTAGGGGCAGGGGGGCCTCGGGACGAGCAGTACTTC.

The CDR3 loop reads CASSQRTGSFPYEQYF. DNA of the CDR3: TGTGCCAGCAGCCAAAGGACAGGTAGTTTCCCCTACGAGCAGTACTTC. V usage is TRBV5-4 and J usage is TRBJ2-5; TRBD1 aligns across 7 bases. The DNA end is a closer match to TRBJ2-7, so the J assignment may be wrong. The CDR3 consists of 16 residues. Looked up from germline, CDR1 is SGHNT and CDR2 is YYREEE (reference sequence).

The chain joins TRBV7-7 to TRBJ1-1; tentatively, D is TRBD1 (5 bases). V was shortened by 5 bases and J by 4 bases, with 17 bases between the two germline ends. The germline gives CDR1 SSHAT, CDR2 FNYEAQ (reference sequence). This CDR3 comprises 15 residues. CDR3 sequence (DNA): TGTGCCAGCAGCCGTACCTTTCAGGGATCCACTGAAGCTTTCTTT. Encoded protein: CASSRTFQGSTEAFF. The full variable domain, in which reference TRBV7-7 and TRBJ1-1 provide the parts outside the CDR3, is GAGVSQSPRYKVTKRGQDVTLRCDPISSHATLYWYQQALGQGPEFLTYFNYEAQPDKSGLPSDRFSAERPEGSISTLTIQRTEQRDSAMYRCASSRTFQGSTEAFFGQGTRLTVV.

The rearrangement uses TRBV19 and TRBJ2-7; D possibly corresponds to TRBD2 (7 bases). With 3 bases removed from V and 0 bases from J, the gap between germline ends came to 15 bases. Germline CDR1 is LNHDA and CDR2 is SQIVND (reference sequence). The CDR3 totals 16 residues. CDR3 protein: CASSIGGPGPSYEQYF. The DNA of the CDR3 is TGTGCCAGTAGTATCGGGGGGCCCGGGCCCTCCTACGAGCAGTACTTC.

The chain uses TRBV19 and TRBJ2-1, with 13 bases matching TRBD2. The CDR3 consists of 16 residues. The V gene's germline CDR1 is LNHDA and CDR2 SQIVND (reference sequence). V dropped 4 bases and J dropped 8; count of bases not matched to a gene: 8. Here the CDR3 DNA reads TGTGCCAGTAGTAAGAGGACTAGCGGGAGCCCCCATGAGCAGTTCTTC. Protein: CASSKRTSGSPHEQFF.

V usage is TRBV7-9 and J usage is TRBJ2-5; 10 bases align to TRBD1. Germline loops: CDR1 SEHNR, CDR2 FQNEAQ (reference sequence). There are 17 residues in the CDR3. With 1 base clipped from V and 5 bases from J, the junction kept 10 bases outside the gene matches. CDR3 coding DNA: TGTGCCAGCAGCTTAGGGTCCGGGACAGGGGTTTTGGAGACCCAGTACTTC. Translation gives CASSLGSGTGVLETQYF.

V usage is TRBV18 and J usage is TRBJ1-1, with D possibly matching TRBD1 (6 bases). The CDR3 totals 15 residues. Trimming stripped 2 bases from V and 3 bases from J, with 13 bases between. The germline CDR1 and CDR2 sequences are KGHSH and LQKENI. The CDR3 coding sequence is TGTGCCAGCTCACCAAGTGGGGGCCAGGACACTGAAGCTTTCTTT. Its protein is CASSPSGGQDTEAFF.

This chain uses TRBV28 with TRBJ2-3; TRBD1 is a possible D gene (6 bases). CDR1 and CDR2 from the germline V gene are MDHEN and SYDVKM. The CDR3 loop spans 17 amino acids. The V and J ends lost 6 bases and 1 base respectively, with 20 bases between them. CDR3 region: CASSCRTGQDGTDTQYF. The DNA for the CDR3 is TGTGCCAGCAGCTGCCGGACGGGACAAGACGGCACAGATACGCAGTATTTT.

V usage is TRBV23-1 and J usage is TRBJ2-5; 9 nucleotides agree with TRBD2. TRBV23-1 qualifies as an ORF whose function is uncertain. The CDR3 sequence is 17 residues long. V lost 2 bases to trimming and J lost 4 bases; unmatched junction nucleotides: 11. CDR3: CASSQAWEVAGAETQYF. The CDR3 bases are TGCGCCAGCAGTCAAGCCTGGGAAGTAGCGGGAGCAGAGACCCAGTACTTC.

The chain has TRBV14 and TRBJ2-1; D is uncertain. Trimming cost V 1 base and J 5 bases, with 3 bases left between them. From germline, CDR1 is SGHDN and CDR2 FVKESK. There are 12 residues in the CDR3. The CDR3 sequence: CASSQVNNEQFF. CDR3 sequence (DNA): TGTGCCAGCAGCCAAGTTAACAATGAGCAGTTCTTC.

This rearrangement joins TRBV27 to TRBJ2-7; no firm D call. The CDR3 runs 14 residues. Per the germline V gene, CDR1 is MNHEY and CDR2 is SMNVEV (reference sequence). V dropped 3 bases and J dropped 7 bases, with 16 bases sitting between them. Here the CDR3 DNA reads TGTGCCAGCAGTTTTCGGGCCCGCCGATGGGAGCAGTACTTC. The encoded protein is CASSFRARRWEQYF.

The chain uses TRBV28 and TRBJ1-5; TRBD1 is a possible D gene (6 bases). Germline lookup yields CDR1 MDHEN and CDR2 SYDVKM. Trimming pared 5 bases from V and 2 bases from J, leaving 13 bases between. This CDR3 is 15 amino acids long. The CDR3 bases are TGTGCCAGCAGTACCCGGGACACTCGCAATCAGCCCCAGCATTTT. It encodes CASSTRDTRNQPQHF.

This chain joins TRBV28 and TRBJ2-7, with unresolved D. Trimming stripped 6 bases from V and 1 base from J, with 7 bases between. The CDR3 length is 12 residues. Germline CDR1 MDHEN, CDR2 SYDVKM. The CDR3 DNA follows: TGTGCCAGCAGACCTAGTTCCTACGAGCAGTACTTC. Translation gives CASRPSSYEQYF.

The chain links TRBV2 to TRBJ1-2, with 8 bases matching TRBD1. The germline V gene has CDR1 SNHLY and CDR2 FYNNEI. The length of the CDR3 is 14 residues. Losses at the gene ends were 7 bases for V and 4 bases for J; bases not matched to a gene: 8. CDR3 DNA: TGTGCCAGCAATCCGACAGGGGACAGCTATGGCTACACCTTC. Protein: CASNPTGDSYGYTF.